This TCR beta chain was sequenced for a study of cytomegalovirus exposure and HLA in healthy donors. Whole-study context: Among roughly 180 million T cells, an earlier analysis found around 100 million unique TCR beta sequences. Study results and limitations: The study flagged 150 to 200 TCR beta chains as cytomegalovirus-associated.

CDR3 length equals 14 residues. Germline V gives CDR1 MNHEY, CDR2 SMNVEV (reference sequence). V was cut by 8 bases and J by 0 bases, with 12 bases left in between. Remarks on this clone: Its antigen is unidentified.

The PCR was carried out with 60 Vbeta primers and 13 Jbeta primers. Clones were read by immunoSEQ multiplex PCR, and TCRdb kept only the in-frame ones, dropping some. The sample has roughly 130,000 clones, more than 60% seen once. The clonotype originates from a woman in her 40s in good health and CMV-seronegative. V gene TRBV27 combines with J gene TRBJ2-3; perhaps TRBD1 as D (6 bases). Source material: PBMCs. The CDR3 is CASALGGSTDTQYF. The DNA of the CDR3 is TGTGCCAGCGCCCTAGGGGGTAGCACAGATACGCAGTATTTT.